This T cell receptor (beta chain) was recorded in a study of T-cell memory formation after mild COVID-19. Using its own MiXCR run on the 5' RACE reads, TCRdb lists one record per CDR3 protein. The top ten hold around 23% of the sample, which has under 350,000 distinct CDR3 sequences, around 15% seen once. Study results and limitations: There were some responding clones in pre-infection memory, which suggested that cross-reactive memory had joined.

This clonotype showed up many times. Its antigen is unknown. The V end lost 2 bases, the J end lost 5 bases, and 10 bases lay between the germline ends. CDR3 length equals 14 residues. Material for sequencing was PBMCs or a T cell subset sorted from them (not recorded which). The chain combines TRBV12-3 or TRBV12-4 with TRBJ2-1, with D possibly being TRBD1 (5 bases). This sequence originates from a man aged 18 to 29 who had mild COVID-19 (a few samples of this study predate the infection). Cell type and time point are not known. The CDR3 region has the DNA TGTGCCAGCAGTTTACGCTTAGGGGACAATGAGCAGTTCTTC. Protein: CASSLRLGDNEQFF.